This TCR beta chain was recovered during a study of blood T cell repertoires in COVID-19. Study-level information: Samples taken during acute and convalescent COVID-19 were collected in the United States, Italy and Spain.

Participants were aged about 18 to 100 years from approximately 23 US areas. To note about this clone: The sample holds other DNA sequences that translate to the same CDR3.

Sequencing was performed with immunoSEQ multiplex PCR; in TCRdb, only in-frame clones are kept and a portion is missing. The sample lists more than 450,000 clones, approximately 86% occurring once. The CDR3 is made up of 14 amino acids. Germline CDR1 is SGHRS and CDR2 is YFSETQ. Trimming at V came to 1 base and at J to 2 bases, leaving 1 base not matched to a gene. Input material: PBMCs or T cells enriched from blood (not recorded which). The chain combines TRBV5-1 with TRBJ1-1; TRBD1 matches at 8 bases. This TCR was sampled from a woman younger than 35 who had recovered from COVID-19. For the CDR3, the DNA is TGCGCCAGCAGCTTGACAGGGGGAAACACTGAAGCTTTCTTT. Amino acid sequence: CASSLTGGNTEAFF. Full variable domain (remainder filled in from reference TRBV5-1 and TRBJ1-1): KAGVTQTPRYLIKTRGQQVTLSCSPISGHRSVSWYQQTPGQGLQFLFEYFSETQRNKGNFPGRFSGRQFSNSRSEMNVSTLELGDSALYLCASSLTGGNTEAFFGQGTRLTVV.